The 22 T cell receptor beta chains below were found in one sample sequenced in a study of cytotoxic CD8 clonotypes in ibrutinib-treated CLL. TCRdb keeps only in-frame clones here, not all; method: immunoSEQ multiplex PCR. The table includes about 160,000 clones, 70% to 90% detected once. Specimen: PBMCs, collected at disease progression, from a patient treated with ibrutinib. These TCRs come from a human donor with chronic lymphocytic leukemia.

The chain uses TRBV6-1 and TRBJ1-1, with 12 bases matching TRBD1. The V and J ends lost 10 bases and 6 bases, in that order; junction bases with no gene match: 9. CDR3 length: 14 residues. Germline V gene data show CDR1 as MNHNS and CDR2 as SASEGT. CDR3 in DNA: TGTGCCATCAACAATCGGGACAGGGGGCCTGAAGCTTTCTTT. It encodes CAINNRDRGPEAFF.

V is TRBV7-7 and J is TRBJ2-1, with D unresolved. The V end lost 2 bases, the J end lost 1 base, and 6 bases lay between the germline ends. Germline V gene data show CDR1 as SSHAT and CDR2 as FNYEAQ (reference sequence). The CDR3 contains 14 residues. CDR3 loop: CASSLSLSYNEQFF. Here the CDR3 DNA reads TGTGCCAGCAGCTTAAGCCTATCCTACAATGAGCAGTTCTTC.

The rearrangement joins TRBV2 to TRBJ2-5; D may be TRBD1 or TRBD2 (5 bases each). The V end lost 3 bases, the J end lost 7 bases, and 15 bases lay between the germline ends. The CDR3 has 14 amino acids. Germline values: CDR1 SNHLY, CDR2 FYNNEI. The CDR3 sequence: CASSDDLGEATQYF. As DNA, the CDR3 is TGTGCCAGCAGTGATGACCTGGGGGAAGCGACCCAGTACTTC.

This rearrangement joins TRBV29-1 to TRBJ2-5; 8 bases align to TRBD1. Germline CDR1 reads SQVTM; CDR2 reads ANQGSEA. This CDR3 spans 15 amino acids. With 2 bases clipped from V and 5 bases from J, the junction kept 10 bases outside the gene matches. CDR3 residues: CSVERRGRQGETQYF. The CDR3 DNA reads as TGCAGCGTTGAAAGGCGCGGTCGACAGGGGGAGACCCAGTACTTC.

This clone was found once. The CDR3 region is CASSLKAGREQFF. The DNA for the CDR3 is TGTGCCAGCAGCTTAAAAGCGGGACGGGAGCAGTTCTTC. The chain couples TRBV7-2 to TRBJ2-1; 7 bases align to TRBD2. The trim removed 2 bases at V and 10 bases at J, leaving 5 bases unmatched. This CDR3 comprises 13 residues. The germline CDR1 and CDR2 sequences are SGHTA and FQGNSA.

The V gene is TRBV5-1, the J gene TRBJ2-5; possibly TRBD2 for D (6 bases). The CDR3 length is 16 residues. V was pared by 4 bases and J by 5 bases, with 21 bases between. From germline, CDR1 is SGHRS and CDR2 YFSETQ. CDR3: CASSPPTSRVRETQYF. CDR3 coding DNA: TGCGCCAGCAGCCCGCCCACTAGCAGGGTCCGGGAGACCCAGTACTTC.

Notes on this clone: The junction departs from the called germline gene at one end, perhaps through a read error. This chain connects TRBV27 to TRBJ2-3; 7 bases are shared with TRBD1. Germline lookup yields CDR1 MNHEY and CDR2 SMNVEV (reference sequence). This CDR3 comprises 15 residues. The CDR3 region has the DNA TGTGCCAGTAAGACAGGGATCCCCGACACAGATACACAGTATTTT. Translation: CASKTGIPDTDTQYF.

V is TRBV5-4 and J is TRBJ2-5; TRBD1 matches at 8 bases. Germline CDR1 is SGHNT and CDR2 is YYREEE (reference sequence). V trimming: 5 bases; J trimming: 1 base; junction bases outside the gene matches: 10. This CDR3 has 16 amino acids. The CDR3 sequence: CASSRAGTGLQETQYF. The DNA of the CDR3 is TGTGCCAGCAGTCGAGCCGGGACAGGCCTCCAAGAGACCCAGTACTTC. The full variable domain, rest sourced from reference TRBV5-4 and TRBJ2-5, is ETGVTQSPTHLIKTRGQQVTLRCSSQSGHNTVSWYQQALGQGPQFIFQYYREEENGRGNFPPRFSGLQFPNYSSELNVNALELDDSALYLCASSRAGTGLQETQYFGPGTRLLVL.

This clone appeared a few times. CDR3 nucleotides: TGTGCCAGCAGCTTAAATTTGGGGCCTCGGAACACTGAAGCTTTCTTT. This sequence encodes CASSLNLGPRNTEAFF. The chain joins TRBV11-1 to TRBJ1-1; D may be TRBD1 (5 bases). Deletions cut 2 bases from V and 1 base from J, with 14 bases between. Germline V gene sequence: CDR1 SGHAT, CDR2 FQDESV (reference sequence). The CDR3 loop spans 16 amino acids.

The chain has TRBV7-6 and TRBJ2-7, with 11 bases aligning to TRBD2. Germline CDR1 is SGHVS and CDR2 is FNYEAQ. Losses at the gene ends were 2 bases for V and 3 bases for J; bases not matched to a gene: 3. The CDR3 totals 15 residues. This CDR3 is CASSLIGTSGYEQYF. Here the CDR3 DNA reads TGTGCCAGCAGCTTAATTGGGACTAGCGGCTACGAGCAGTACTTC.

This clone was seen a few times. V gene TRBV19 combines with J gene TRBJ2-7, with a weak D call TRBD1 (5 bases). The germline V and J ends were trimmed by 2 bases and 6 bases, with 17 bases remaining between them. The germline gives CDR1 LNHDA, CDR2 SQIVND (reference sequence). The CDR3 runs to 15 residues. CDR3 sequence (DNA): TGTGCCAGTAGTATATGGGGCAGCCGGACGGGCGAGCAGTACTTC. This encodes CASSIWGSRTGEQYF.

V is TRBV29-1 and J is TRBJ1-2; D is possibly TRBD1 (6 bases). The CDR3 consists of 13 residues. Between the trimmed V and J ends, which lost 4 bases and 3 bases, there was a span of 12 bases. The germline CDR1 and CDR2 sequences are SQVTM and ANQGSEA. Here the CDR3 DNA reads TGCAGCGTTGGATCAGAGGGGGACTATGGCTACACCTTC. This codes for CSVGSEGDYGYTF.

The rearrangement joins TRBV5-1 to TRBJ2-1; 7 nucleotides align to TRBD1. The germline gives CDR1 SGHRS, CDR2 YFSETQ. The CDR3 totals 13 residues. Trimming at V came to 7 bases and at J to 4 bases, leaving 5 bases not matched to a gene. The CDR3 bases are TGCGCCAGCTTGGACAGGATTTACAATGAGCAGTTCTTC. Its protein product is CASLDRIYNEQFF.

The rearrangement joins TRBV29-1 to TRBJ2-1, with 10 bases aligning to TRBD2. The CDR3 runs 13 residues. Germline V lookup: CDR1 SQVTM, CDR2 ANQGSEA. Trimming cost V 8 bases and J 7 bases; bases outside gene matches: 8. The CDR3 protein is CSLGLAGVNEQFF. The CDR3, as DNA: TGCAGCCTGGGGCTAGCGGGAGTTAATGAGCAGTTCTTC.

This rearrangement joins TRBV6-6 to TRBJ1-5; tentative D call: TRBD1 (6 bases). V shed 6 bases and J shed 0 bases, with 12 bases lying between them. This CDR3 contains 15 residues. CDR1 and CDR2 from the germline V gene are MNHNY and SVGAGI (reference sequence). CDR3 loop: CASRQQGNSNQPQHF. CDR3 coding DNA: TGTGCCAGCAGACAGCAGGGGAATAGCAATCAGCCCCAGCATTTT.

The genes are TRBV14 and TRBJ1-1; 8 bases agree with TRBD1. CDR1 SGHDN and CDR2 FVKESK come from the germline V gene. The CDR3 has 17 residues. V trimming: 1 base; J trimming: 0 bases; junction bases outside the gene matches: 7. The CDR3 sequence: CASSQGGGRGLNTEAFF. Written as DNA, the CDR3 is TGTGCCAGCAGCCAAGGCGGGGGCAGGGGGCTGAACACTGAAGCTTTCTTT.

V usage is TRBV28 and J usage is TRBJ2-7; no clear D gene. The CDR3 has 16 amino acids. V was cut by 3 bases and J by 0 bases, with 15 bases left in between. Germline V gives CDR1 MDHEN, CDR2 SYDVKM. CDR3: CASSLVLRASSYEQYF. CDR3 nucleotide sequence: TGTGCCAGCAGTTTGGTCCTCCGGGCCTCCTCCTACGAGCAGTACTTC.

V gene TRBV9 combines with J gene TRBJ2-1; D tentatively fits TRBD1 or TRBD2 (6 bases each). Trimming removed 3 bases from V and 0 bases from J, with 19 bases in between. The germline V gene has CDR1 SGDLS and CDR2 YYNGEE. The CDR3 is 18 amino acids. In nucleotides, the CDR3 is TGTGCCAGCAGCGAGAAAAGGGGGGCTCCAAGCTCCTACAATGAGCAGTTCTTC. Its protein is CASSEKRGAPSSYNEQFF.

This CDR3 reads CASRHGTAYSNQPQHF. In nucleotides, the CDR3 is TGTGCCAGCAGGCACGGGACAGCATATAGCAATCAGCCCCAGCATTTT. This sequence joins TRBV28 and TRBJ1-5, with 7 bases matching TRBD1. Germline V gives CDR1 MDHEN, CDR2 SYDVKM. V trimming: 6 bases; J trimming: 0 bases; junction bases outside the gene matches: 8. The CDR3 extends over 16 amino acids.

The chain joins TRBV20-1 to TRBJ2-7; D is tentatively TRBD1 or TRBD2 (5 bases each). Trimming pared 5 bases from V and 2 bases from J, leaving 7 bases between. The CDR3 runs 11 residues. Germline-derived CDR1 and CDR2 are DFQATT and SNEGSKA (reference sequence). This CDR3 reads CSAPGPYEQYF. The CDR3 DNA reads as TGCAGTGCTCCGGGACCCTACGAGCAGTACTTC.

The genes are TRBV28 and TRBJ2-7; 8 bases map to TRBD1. Germline values: CDR1 MDHEN, CDR2 SYDVKM. There are 13 residues in the CDR3. V shed 6 bases and J 4 bases; nucleotides not matched to a gene: 5. The CDR3 is CASSVTGAYEQYF. The CDR3 DNA reads TGTGCCAGCAGCGTGACAGGGGCATACGAGCAGTACTTC.

V usage is TRBV6-5 and J usage is TRBJ1-2, with 12 bases lining up with TRBD1. CDR3 length equals 16 residues. CDR1 MNHEY and CDR2 SVGAGI come from the germline V gene. Trimming took 0 bases from V and 8 from J; bases not matched to a gene: 7. The DNA for the CDR3 is TGTGCCAGCAGTTACTCTACGGGACAGGGGGCAAGCGGCTACACCTTC. As protein: CASSYSTGQGASGYTF.